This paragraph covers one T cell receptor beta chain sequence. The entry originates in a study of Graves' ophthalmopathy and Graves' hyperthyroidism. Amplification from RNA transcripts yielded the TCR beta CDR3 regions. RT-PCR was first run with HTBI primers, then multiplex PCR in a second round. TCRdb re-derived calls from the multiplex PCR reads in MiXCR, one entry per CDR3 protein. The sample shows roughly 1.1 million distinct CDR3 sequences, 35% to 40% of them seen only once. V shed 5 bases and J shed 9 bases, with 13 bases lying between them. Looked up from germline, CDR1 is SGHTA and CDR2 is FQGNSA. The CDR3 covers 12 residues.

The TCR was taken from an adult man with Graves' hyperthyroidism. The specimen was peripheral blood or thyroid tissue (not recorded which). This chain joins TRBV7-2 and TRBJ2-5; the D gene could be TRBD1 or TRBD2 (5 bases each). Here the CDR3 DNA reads TGTGCCAGCAGCCCGGGACGTGGGCCCCAGTACTTC. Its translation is CASSPGRGPQYF.